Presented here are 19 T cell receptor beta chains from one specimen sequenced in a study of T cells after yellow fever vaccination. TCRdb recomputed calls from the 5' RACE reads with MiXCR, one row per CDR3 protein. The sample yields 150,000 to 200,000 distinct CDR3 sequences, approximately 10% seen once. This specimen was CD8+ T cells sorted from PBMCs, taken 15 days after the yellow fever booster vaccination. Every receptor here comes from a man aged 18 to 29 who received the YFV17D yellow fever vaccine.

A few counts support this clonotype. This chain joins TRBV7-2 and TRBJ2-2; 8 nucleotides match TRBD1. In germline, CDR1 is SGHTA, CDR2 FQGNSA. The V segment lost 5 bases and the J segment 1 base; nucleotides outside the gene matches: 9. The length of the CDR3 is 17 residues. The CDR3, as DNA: TGTGCCAGCAGCCCATCTGGACAGGGATTGAACACCGGGGAGCTGTTTTTT. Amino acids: CASSPSGQGLNTGELFF.

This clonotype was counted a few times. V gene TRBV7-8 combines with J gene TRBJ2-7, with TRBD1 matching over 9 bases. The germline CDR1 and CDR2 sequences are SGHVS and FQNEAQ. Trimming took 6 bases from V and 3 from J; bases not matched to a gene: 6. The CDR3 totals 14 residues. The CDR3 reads CASSYTGGGYEQYV. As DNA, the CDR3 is TGTGCCAGCAGTTATACAGGGGGCGGCTACGAGCAGTACGTC.

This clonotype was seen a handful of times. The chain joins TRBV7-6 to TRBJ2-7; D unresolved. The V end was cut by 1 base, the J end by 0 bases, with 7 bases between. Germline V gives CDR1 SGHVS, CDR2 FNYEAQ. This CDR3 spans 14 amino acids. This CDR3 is CASSLVTASYEQYF. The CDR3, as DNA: TGTGCCAGCAGCTTAGTTACTGCCTCCTACGAGCAGTACTTC.

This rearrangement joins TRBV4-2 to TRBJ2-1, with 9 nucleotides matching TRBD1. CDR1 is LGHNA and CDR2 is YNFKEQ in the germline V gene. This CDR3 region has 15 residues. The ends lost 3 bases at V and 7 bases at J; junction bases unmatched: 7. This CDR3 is CASSQAGQGLNEQFF. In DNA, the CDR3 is TGTGCCAGCAGCCAGGCGGGACAGGGTCTGAATGAGCAGTTCTTC.

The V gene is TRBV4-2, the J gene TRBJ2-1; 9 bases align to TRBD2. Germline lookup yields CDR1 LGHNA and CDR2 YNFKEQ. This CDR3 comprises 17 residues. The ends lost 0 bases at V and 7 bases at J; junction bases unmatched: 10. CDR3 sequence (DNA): TGTGCCAGCAGCCAAGAAGGAATGGGACTAGCCTCGAATGAGCAGTTCTTC. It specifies CASSQEGMGLASNEQFF.

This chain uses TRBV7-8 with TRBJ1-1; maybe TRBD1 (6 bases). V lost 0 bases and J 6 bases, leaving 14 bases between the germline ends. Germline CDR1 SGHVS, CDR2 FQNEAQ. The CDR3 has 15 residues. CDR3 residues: CASSLAAGTPPEAFF. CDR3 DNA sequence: TGTGCCAGCAGCTTAGCAGCCGGGACACCACCTGAAGCTTTCTTT.

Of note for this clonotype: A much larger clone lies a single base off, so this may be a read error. The CDR3, as DNA: TGCAGCGTTGTATGGTGGTACGGCATTGAGCAGTTCTTC. Protein product: CSVVWWYGIEQFF. The J gene is TRBJ2-1, the V gene TRBV29-1, with D unresolved. The V gene's germline CDR1 is SQVTM and CDR2 ANQGSEA. This CDR3 is built from 13 residues. The germline V and J ends were trimmed by 4 bases and 9 bases, with 16 bases remaining between them.

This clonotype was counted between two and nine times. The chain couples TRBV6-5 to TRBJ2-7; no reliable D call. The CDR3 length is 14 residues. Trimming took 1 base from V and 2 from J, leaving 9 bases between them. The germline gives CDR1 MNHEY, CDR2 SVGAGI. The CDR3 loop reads CASSYLGPTYEQYF. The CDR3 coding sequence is TGTGCCAGCAGTTACTTGGGCCCCACCTACGAGCAGTACTTC.

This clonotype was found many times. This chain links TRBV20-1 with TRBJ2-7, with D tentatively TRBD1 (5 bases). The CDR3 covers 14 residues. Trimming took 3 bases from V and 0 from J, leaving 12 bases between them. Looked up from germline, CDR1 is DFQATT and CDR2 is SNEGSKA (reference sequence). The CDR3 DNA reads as TGCAGTGCTAGGGAAGTGGACATCTCCTACGAGCAGTACTTC. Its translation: CSAREVDISYEQYF.

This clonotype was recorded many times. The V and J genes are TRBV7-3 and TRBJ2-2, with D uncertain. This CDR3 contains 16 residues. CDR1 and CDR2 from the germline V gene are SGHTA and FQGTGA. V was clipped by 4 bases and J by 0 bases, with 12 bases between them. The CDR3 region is CASSSSGGTNTGELFF. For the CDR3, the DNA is TGTGCCAGCAGCTCGTCCGGCGGAACGAACACCGGGGAGCTGTTTTTT. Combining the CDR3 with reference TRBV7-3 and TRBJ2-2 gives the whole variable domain GAGVSQTPSNKVTEKGKYVELRCDPISGHTALYWYRQSLGQGPEFLIYFQGTGAADDSGLPNDRFFAVRPEGSVSTLKIQRTERGDSAVYLCASSSSGGTNTGELFFGEGSRLTVL.

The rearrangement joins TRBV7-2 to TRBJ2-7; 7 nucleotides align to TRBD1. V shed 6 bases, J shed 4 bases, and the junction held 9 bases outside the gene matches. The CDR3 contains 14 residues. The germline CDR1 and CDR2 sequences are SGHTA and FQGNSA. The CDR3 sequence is CASSKPGQTYEQYF. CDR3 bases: TGTGCCAGCAGTAAGCCGGGACAGACTTACGAGCAGTACTTC. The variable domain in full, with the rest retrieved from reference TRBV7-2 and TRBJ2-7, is GAGVSQSPSNKVTEKGKDVELRCDPISGHTALYWYRQSLGQGLEFLIYFQGNSAPDKSGLPSDRFSAERTGGSVSTLTIQRTQQEDSAVYLCASSKPGQTYEQYFGPGTRLTVT.

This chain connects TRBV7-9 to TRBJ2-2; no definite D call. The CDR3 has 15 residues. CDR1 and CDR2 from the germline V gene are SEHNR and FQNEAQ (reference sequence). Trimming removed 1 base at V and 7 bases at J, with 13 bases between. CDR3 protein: CASSLVHSSGGELFF. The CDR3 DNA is TGTGCCAGCAGCTTAGTCCACTCGAGTGGCGGGGAGCTGTTTTTT.

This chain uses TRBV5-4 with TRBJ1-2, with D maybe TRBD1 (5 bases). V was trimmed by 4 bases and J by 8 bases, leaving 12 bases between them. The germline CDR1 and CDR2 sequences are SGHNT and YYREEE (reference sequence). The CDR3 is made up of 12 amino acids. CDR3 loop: CASSRGLSGYTF. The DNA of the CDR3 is TGTGCCAGCAGCAGGGGTCTCTCCGGCTACACCTTC.

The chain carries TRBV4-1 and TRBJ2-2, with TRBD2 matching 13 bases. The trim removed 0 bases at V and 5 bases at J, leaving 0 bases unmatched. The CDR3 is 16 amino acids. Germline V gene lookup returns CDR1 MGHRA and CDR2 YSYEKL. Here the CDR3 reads CASSQEGLAGTGELFF. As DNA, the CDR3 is TGCGCCAGCAGCCAAGAGGGACTAGCGGGGACCGGGGAGCTGTTTTTT.

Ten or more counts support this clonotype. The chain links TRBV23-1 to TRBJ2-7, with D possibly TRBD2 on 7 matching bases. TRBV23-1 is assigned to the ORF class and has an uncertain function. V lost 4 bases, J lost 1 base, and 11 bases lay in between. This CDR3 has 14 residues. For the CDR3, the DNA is TGCGCCAGCAGTCCAGGGAGGGGGTCCTACGAGCAGTACTTC. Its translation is CASSPGRGSYEQYF.

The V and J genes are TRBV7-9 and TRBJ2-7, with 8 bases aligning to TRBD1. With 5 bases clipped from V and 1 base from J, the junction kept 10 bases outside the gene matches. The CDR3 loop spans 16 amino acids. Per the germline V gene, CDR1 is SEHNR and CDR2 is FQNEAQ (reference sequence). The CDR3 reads CASSLPPGQVSYEQYF. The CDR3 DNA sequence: TGTGCCAGCAGCCTACCTCCGGGACAGGTTTCCTACGAGCAGTACTTC.

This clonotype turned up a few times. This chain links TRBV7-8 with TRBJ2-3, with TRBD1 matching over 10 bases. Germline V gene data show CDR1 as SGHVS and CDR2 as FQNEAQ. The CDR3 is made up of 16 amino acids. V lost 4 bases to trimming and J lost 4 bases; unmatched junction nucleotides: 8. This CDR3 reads CASSSRSGQGADTQYF. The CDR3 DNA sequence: TGTGCCAGCAGCTCCCGATCCGGACAGGGGGCAGATACGCAGTATTTT. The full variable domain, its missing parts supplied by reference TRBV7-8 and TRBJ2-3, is GAGVSQSPRYKVAKRGQDVALRCDPISGHVSLFWYQQALGQGPEFLTYFQNEAQLDKSGLPSDRFFAERPEGSVSTLKIQRTQQEDSAVYLCASSSRSGQGADTQYFGPGTRLTVL.

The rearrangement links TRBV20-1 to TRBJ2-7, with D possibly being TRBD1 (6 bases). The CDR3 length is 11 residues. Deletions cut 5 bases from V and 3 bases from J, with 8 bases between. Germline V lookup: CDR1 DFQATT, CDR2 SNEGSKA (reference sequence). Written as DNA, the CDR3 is TGCAGTGCTGAGGGGGACTACGAGCAGTACTTC. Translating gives CSAEGDYEQYF.

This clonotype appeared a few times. The CDR3 DNA follows: TGTGCCAGCAGCTTAGGAATCGGGGGAAACTATGGCTACACCTTC. Protein product: CASSLGIGGNYGYTF. The V and J genes are TRBV7-9 and TRBJ1-2; D might be TRBD1 (5 bases). Germline V gives CDR1 SEHNR, CDR2 FQNEAQ (reference sequence). V was shortened by 1 base and J by 2 bases, with 11 bases between the two germline ends. This CDR3 region has 15 residues.